Listed below are T cell receptor beta chains from one sample, sequenced in a study of technical replicates of blood from a few donors. Generated by immunoSEQ multiplex PCR, the TCRdb table keeps only in-frame clones and is missing some. The sample includes tens of thousands of clones, about 97% of them seen just once. The sequencing input was T cells isolated from PBMCs. These receptors all come from a human donor in good health. Both conserved end residues are part of each CDR3. A D gene is named only where the DNA matches it firmly. Clone size is stated in some rows and not others, as once, few, many or a class when expanded.

D	V	J	size	CDR3	DNA
NA	TRBV27	TRBJ1-2	NA	CASSFGGNYGYTF	TGTGCCAGCAGTTTCGGCGGTAACTATGGCTACACCTTC
NA	TRBV27	TRBJ2-1	NA	CASSLSRNNEQFF	TGTGCCAGCAGTTTATCGAGGAACAATGAGCAGTTCTTC
TRBD1	TRBV10-2	TRBJ2-7	NA	CASSGQGNEQYF	TGCGCCAGCAGTGGACAGGGAAACGAGCAGTACTTC
NA	TRBV6-5	TRBJ2-3	NA	CASSYLSESTDTQYF	TGTGCCAGCAGTTACCTCTCGGAGAGCACAGATACGCAGTATTTT
NA	TRBV29-1	TRBJ2-3	NA	CSVEHGFTDTQYF	TGCAGCGTTGAGCACGGGTTCACAGATACGCAGTATTTT
NA	TRBV2	TRBJ2-1	NA	CATYDSYNEQFF	TGTGCCACCTACGACAGCTACAATGAGCAGTTCTTC
NA	TRBV6-6	TRBJ2-7	NA	CASSYIGGGTYEQYF	TGTGCCAGCAGTTATATCGGGGGAGGAACCTACGAGCAGTACTTC
NA	TRBV7-9	TRBJ1-2	NA	CASSLPNF	TGTGCCAGCAGCTTACCCAACTTC
TRBD2	TRBV27	TRBJ2-7	NA	CASSPGTSYEQYF	TGTGCCAGCAGTCCCGGGACTAGCTACGAGCAGTACTTC
TRBD1	TRBV19	TRBJ2-7	NA	CASSIVAGSGGRREQYF	TGTGCCAGTAGTATAGTGGCTGGGTCAGGGGGCCGTCGGGAGCAGTACTTC
NA	TRBV30	TRBJ2-5	NA	CAWSRYGEIQETQYF	TGTGCCTGGAGCAGATACGGAGAGATCCAAGAGACCCAGTACTTC
NA	TRBV5-1	TRBJ2-1	NA	CASSLAAPSRHAYNEQFF	TGCGCCAGCAGCTTGGCAGCGCCAAGCCGCCATGCCTACAATGAGCAGTTCTTC
TRBD2	TRBV4-1	TRBJ2-7	NA	CASSPGLVDYEQYF	TGCGCCAGCAGTCCCGGACTAGTAGATTACGAGCAGTACTTC
TRBD2	TRBV6-1	TRBJ2-5	once	CASSASGRGETQYF	TGTGCCAGCAGTGCGAGCGGGAGGGGGGAGACCCAGTACTTC
NA	TRBV30	TRBJ2-1	NA	CAWSVRRGVGNEQFF	TGTGCCTGGAGTGTCCGGCGGGGAGTGGGCAATGAGCAGTTCTTC
TRBD2	TRBV10-3	TRBJ2-3	NA	CAISLRSGTSGTDTQYF	TGTGCCATCAGCCTCCGAAGCGGGACTAGCGGTACAGATACGCAGTATTTT
NA	TRBV18	TRBJ1-1	NA	CASSPAGMSTEAFF	TGTGCCAGCTCACCAGCAGGAATGAGCACTGAAGCTTTCTTT
TRBD1	TRBV6-5	TRBJ1-2	NA	CASSLTGNGGYTF	TGTGCCAGCAGCCTGACAGGGAATGGCGGCTACACCTTC
TRBD1	TRBV11-2	TRBJ2-5	NA	CASSLLAGGEVETQYF	TGTGCCAGCAGCCTCCTTGCAGGGGGCGAAGTGGAGACCCAGTACTTC
NA	TRBV28	TRBJ1-5	NA	CASQQGQGQPQHF	TGTGCCAGCCAACAGGGTCAAGGTCAGCCCCAGCATTTT
NA	TRBV18	TRBJ2-7	NA	CASSLVLYEQYF	TGTGCCAGCTCACTCGTTCTCTACGAGCAGTACTTC
NA	TRBV6-1	TRBJ2-1	NA	CASSDPRVLQGSYNEQFF	TGTGCCAGCAGTGATCCCCGAGTCTTACAGGGCTCCTACAATGAGCAGTTCTTC
NA	TRBV5-8	TRBJ2-7	NA	CASRETGYEQYF	TGTGCCAGCAGAGAGACAGGATACGAGCAGTACTTC
TRBD2	TRBV7-7	TRBJ2-2	NA	CASSTGGTGELFF	TGTGCTAGCAGCACGGGGGGCACCGGGGAGCTGTTTTTT
TRBD1	TRBV4-2	TRBJ1-2	NA	CASSQGTGVKYGYTF	TGTGCCAGCAGCCAAGGGACAGGGGTGAAGTACGGCTACACCTTC
NA	TRBV12-1	TRBJ2-1	NA	CASSFWAGEQFF	TGTGCCAGCAGCTTTTGGGCGGGGGAGCAGTTCTTC
NA	TRBV7-8	TRBJ1-3	NA	CASRNRVGNTIYF	TGTGCCAGCAGAAACAGGGTTGGAAACACCATATATTTT
NA	TRBV5-4	TRBJ2-7	NA	CASGVRAGSQSYEQYF	TGTGCCAGCGGCGTACGGGCGGGAAGTCAGTCCTACGAGCAGTACTTC
NA	TRBV5-1	TRBJ2-1	NA	CASSLQGSPYNEQFF	TGCGCCAGCAGCTTGCAGGGATCCCCCTACAATGAGCAGTTCTTC
NA	TRBV30	TRBJ1-2	NA	CAWVTGKGPGYTF	TGTGCCTGGGTCACAGGGAAGGGTCCTGGCTACACCTTC
NA	TRBV30	TRBJ2-3	NA	CAWSLTGSTDTQYF	TGTGCCTGGAGTTTAACTGGTAGCACAGATACGCAGTATTTT
NA	TRBV18	TRBJ2-5	once	CASSPHREETQYF	TGTGCCAGCTCACCCCACAGGGAAGAGACCCAGTACTTC
TRBD1	TRBV28	TRBJ1-4	NA	CASSSWDRAREKLFF	TGTGCCAGCAGTTCCTGGGACAGAGCGAGGGAAAAACTGTTTTTT
NA	TRBV5-1	TRBJ1-2	NA	CASSLGQANYGYTF	TGCGCCAGCAGCTTGGGACAGGCTAACTATGGCTACACCTTC
NA	TRBV30	TRBJ1-2	NA	CAWTRDYGYTF	TGTGCCTGGACTCGGGATTATGGCTACACCTTC
NA	TRBV4-3	TRBJ2-7	NA	CASSQDLASRYEQYF	TGCGCCAGCAGCCAAGATCTAGCTAGCCGCTACGAGCAGTACTTC
TRBD2	TRBV11-2	TRBJ2-7	NA	CASSTGLAGPYEQYF	TGTGCCAGCAGTACGGGACTAGCGGGTCCCTACGAGCAGTACTTC
TRBD2	TRBV5-4	TRBJ2-3	NA	CASSSLRGLALDGSTDTQYF	TGTGCCAGCAGCTCTCTTAGAGGACTAGCGTTAGACGGAAGCACAGATACGCAGTATTTT
TRBD2	TRBV7-9	TRBJ2-7	NA	CASSRSGGDEQYF	TGTGCCAGCAGCCGCTCGGGAGGCGACGAGCAGTACTTC
TRBD2	TRBV6-6	TRBJ2-7	NA	CASTGTRDSYEQYF	TGTGCCAGCACCGGGACTAGAGATTCCTACGAGCAGTACTTC
TRBD2	TRBV9	TRBJ2-2	NA	CASSVGIAGGTGELFF	TGTGCCAGCAGCGTAGGAATAGCGGGAGGTACCGGGGAGCTGTTTTTT
NA	TRBV7-9	TRBJ2-2	NA	CASTPPGWTGELFF	TGTGCCAGCACCCCACCCGGTTGGACCGGGGAGCTGTTTTTT
NA	TRBV10-1	TRBJ1-4	NA	CASSESAATNEKLFF	TGCGCCAGCAGTGAGTCAGCTGCAACTAATGAAAAACTGTTTTTT
TRBD1	TRBV28	TRBJ2-1	NA	CASRGTVNEQFF	TGTGCCAGCAGAGGGACAGTAAATGAGCAGTTCTTC
NA	TRBV4-1	TRBJ2-4	NA	CASSQGGEGNIQYF	TGCGCCAGCAGCCAGGGAGGCGAAGGAAACATTCAGTACTTC
NA	TRBV9	TRBJ1-1	NA	CASSVGTLMNTEAFF	TGTGCCAGCAGCGTGGGGACACTCATGAACACTGAAGCTTTCTTT
NA	TRBV28	TRBJ2-7	NA	CASSLSSGPYEQYF	TGTGCCAGCAGTTTAAGTAGCGGCCCCTACGAGCAGTACTTC